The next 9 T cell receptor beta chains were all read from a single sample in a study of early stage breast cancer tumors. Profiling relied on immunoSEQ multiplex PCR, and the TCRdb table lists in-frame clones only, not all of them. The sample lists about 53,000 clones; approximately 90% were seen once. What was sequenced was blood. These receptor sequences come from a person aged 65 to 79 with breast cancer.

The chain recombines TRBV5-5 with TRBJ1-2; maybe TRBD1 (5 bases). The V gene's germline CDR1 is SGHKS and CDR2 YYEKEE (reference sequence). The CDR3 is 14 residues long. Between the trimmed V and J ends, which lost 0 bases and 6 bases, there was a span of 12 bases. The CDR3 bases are TGTGCCAGCAGCTTGGGAGCAGGGAACCATGGCTACACCTTC. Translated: CASSLGAGNHGYTF.

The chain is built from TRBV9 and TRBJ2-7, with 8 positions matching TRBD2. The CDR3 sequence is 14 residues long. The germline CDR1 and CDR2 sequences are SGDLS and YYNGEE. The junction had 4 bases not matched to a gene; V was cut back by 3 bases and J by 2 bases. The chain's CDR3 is CASSGAGGPYEQYF. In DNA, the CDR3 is TGTGCCAGCAGCGGGGCGGGAGGCCCCTACGAGCAGTACTTC.

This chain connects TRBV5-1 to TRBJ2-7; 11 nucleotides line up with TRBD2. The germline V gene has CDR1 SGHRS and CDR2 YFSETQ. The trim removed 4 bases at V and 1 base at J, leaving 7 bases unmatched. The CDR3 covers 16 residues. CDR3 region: CASSGSGTSGSYEQYF. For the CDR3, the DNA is TGCGCCAGCAGCGGATCCGGGACTAGCGGTTCCTACGAGCAGTACTTC.

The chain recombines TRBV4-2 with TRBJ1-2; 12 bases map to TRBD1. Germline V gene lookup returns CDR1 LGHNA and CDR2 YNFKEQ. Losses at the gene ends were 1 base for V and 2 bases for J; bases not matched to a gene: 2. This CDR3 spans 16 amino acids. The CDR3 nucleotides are TGTGCCAGCAGCCAAGTGGGACAGGGGGCCAACTATGGCTACACCTTC. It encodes CASSQVGQGANYGYTF.

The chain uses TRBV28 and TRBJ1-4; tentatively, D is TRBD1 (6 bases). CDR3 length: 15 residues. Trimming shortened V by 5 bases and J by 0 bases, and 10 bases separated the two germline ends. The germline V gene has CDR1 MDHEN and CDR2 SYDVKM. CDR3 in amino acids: CASSPRQATNEKLFF. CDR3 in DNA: TGTGCCAGCAGTCCCCGACAGGCAACTAATGAAAAACTGTTTTTT.

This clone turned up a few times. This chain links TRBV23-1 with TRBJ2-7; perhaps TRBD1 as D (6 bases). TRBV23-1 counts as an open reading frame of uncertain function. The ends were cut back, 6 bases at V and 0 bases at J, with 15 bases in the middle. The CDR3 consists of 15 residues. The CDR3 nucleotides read TGCGCCAGCAGCCAAGACAGGACGAGCTCCTACGAGCAGTACTTC. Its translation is CASSQDRTSSYEQYF.

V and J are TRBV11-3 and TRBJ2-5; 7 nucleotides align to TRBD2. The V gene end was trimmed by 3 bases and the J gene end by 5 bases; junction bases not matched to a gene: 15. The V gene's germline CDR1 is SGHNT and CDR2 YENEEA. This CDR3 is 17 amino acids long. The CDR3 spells CASSFPAGTILGETQYF. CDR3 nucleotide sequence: TGTGCCAGCAGCTTCCCGGCCGGGACTATTTTAGGGGAGACCCAGTACTTC.

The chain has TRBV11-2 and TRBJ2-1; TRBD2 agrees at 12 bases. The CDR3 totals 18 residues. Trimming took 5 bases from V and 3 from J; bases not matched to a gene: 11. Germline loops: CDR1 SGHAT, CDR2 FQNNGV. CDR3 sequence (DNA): TGTGCCAGCAGCAAGACTAGCGGGGGTCTTGTGTTCTACAATGAGCAGTTCTTC. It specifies CASSKTSGGLVFYNEQFF.

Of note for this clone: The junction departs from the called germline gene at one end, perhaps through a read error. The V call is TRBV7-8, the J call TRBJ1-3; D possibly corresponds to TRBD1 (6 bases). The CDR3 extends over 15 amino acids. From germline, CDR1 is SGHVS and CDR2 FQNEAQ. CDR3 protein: CASSLAMGAGNTIYF. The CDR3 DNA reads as TGTGCCAGCAGCTTAGCGATGGGGGCTGGTAACACCATATATTTT. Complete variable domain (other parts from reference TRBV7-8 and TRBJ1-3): GAGVSQSPRYKVAKRGQDVALRCDPISGHVSLFWYQQALGQGPEFLTYFQNEAQLDKSGLPSDRFFAERPEGSVSTLKIQRTQQEDSAVYLCASSLAMGAGNTIYFGEGSWLTVV.